This entry lists 32 T cell receptor beta chains sequenced from one sample in a study of T cell responses to AZD1222 COVID-19 vaccine. Using immunoSEQ multiplex PCR, the repertoire was profiled, and TCRdb retains in-frame clones only, with some absent. This repertoire shows fewer than 150,000 clones, 75% to 90% found once; its top ten account for approximately 1.5%. Sequenced material: peripheral blood, taken on day 0 of AZD1222 vaccination. The receptors stem from an adult in good health.

This chain joins TRBV6-5 and TRBJ1-6, with 7 positions matching TRBD1. V lost 5 bases and J lost 8; bases outside the gene matches: 6. Germline V gives CDR1 MNHEY, CDR2 SVGAGI. The CDR3 length is 14 residues. The CDR3, as DNA: TGTGCCAGCAGTCGACAGGGCTGGGATTCACCCCTCCACTTT. Encoded protein: CASSRQGWDSPLHF.

The chain carries TRBV6-5 and TRBJ2-7; possibly TRBD1 for D (6 bases). Trimming removed 6 bases at V and 3 bases at J, with 12 bases between. The CDR3 extends over 13 amino acids. Germline CDR1 MNHEY, CDR2 SVGAGI. DNA of the CDR3: TGTGCCAGCAGCAGGACAGTTGGCTACGAGCAGTACTTC. This codes for CASSRTVGYEQYF.

The chain uses TRBV27 and TRBJ2-7; possibly TRBD1 for D (6 bases). V shed 6 bases and J shed 3 bases, with 15 bases lying between them. Germline assignment: CDR1 MNHEY and CDR2 SMNVEV (reference sequence). The CDR3 has 14 amino acids. The CDR3 DNA is TGTGCCAGCAGACGCACCGGGACACGCTACGAGCAGTACTTC. This translates into CASRRTGTRYEQYF.

The rearrangement links TRBV11-2 to TRBJ2-7; 14 nucleotides match TRBD2. After removal of 5 bases from V and 2 bases from J, the junction contained 8 bases not matched to a gene. The CDR3 is 17 amino acids. The germline V gene has CDR1 SGHAT and CDR2 FQNNGV. The CDR3 DNA reads TGTGCCAGCAGCCCAGGGACTAGCGGGGGATTCGCCTACGAGCAGTACTTC. Protein: CASSPGTSGGFAYEQYF.

J is TRBJ2-3 and V is TRBV30; D possibly corresponds to TRBD1 (5 bases). CDR1 and CDR2 from the germline V gene are GTSNPN and SVGIG (reference sequence). Deletions cut 0 bases from V and 2 bases from J, with 12 bases between. The CDR3 consists of 15 residues. CDR3 loop: CAWSVWAGNTDTQYF. The CDR3 bases are TGTGCCTGGAGTGTATGGGCAGGGAACACAGATACGCAGTATTTT.

The chain employs TRBV7-9 and TRBJ1-1; D is uncertain. Germline CDR1 is SEHNR and CDR2 is FQNEAQ (reference sequence). The CDR3 is 14 amino acids. Trimming cost V 2 bases and J 2 bases, with 9 bases left between them. CDR3 amino acids: CASSLIAGNTEAFF. DNA for the CDR3: TGTGCCAGCAGCTTAATCGCGGGCAACACTGAAGCTTTCTTT.

The V and J genes are TRBV5-5 and TRBJ2-7; possibly TRBD1 for D (6 bases). CDR3 length: 15 amino acids. V was clipped by 3 bases and J by 2 bases, with 15 bases between them. CDR1 SGHKS and CDR2 YYEKEE come from the germline V gene (reference sequence). In DNA, the CDR3 is TGTGCCAGCAGCTCCTCCTGGGACACCACCTACGAGCAGTACTTC. This sequence encodes CASSSSWDTTYEQYF. The whole variable domain, filled in from reference TRBV5-5 and TRBJ2-7, reads DAGVTQSPTHLIKTRGQQVTLRCSPISGHKSVSWYQQVLGQGPQFIFQYYEKEERGRGNFPDRFSARQFPNYSSELNVNALLLGDSALYLCASSSSWDTTYEQYFGPGTRLTVT.

J is TRBJ2-5 and V is TRBV30, with D possibly TRBD1 on 5 matching bases. This CDR3 is built from 21 residues. Germline V CDR1 and CDR2: GTSNPN, SVGIG (reference sequence). Deletions cut 0 bases from V and 2 bases from J, with 31 bases between. The CDR3 DNA follows: TGTGCCTGGAGTGTACGGGCAGGCGCTCTTAATATTAAAGGGGATCAAGAGACCCAGTACTTC. Protein: CAWSVRAGALNIKGDQETQYF.

The chain couples TRBV30 to TRBJ1-4; D perhaps matches TRBD1 (5 bases). The germline V gene has CDR1 GTSNPN and CDR2 SVGIG (reference sequence). This CDR3 is built from 17 residues. V was pared by 2 bases and J by 8 bases, with 24 bases between. CDR3 nucleotides: TGTGCCTGGAGTCCCACCTTGCGGGGCCAATGGTGGGAAAAACTGTTTTTT. It yields the protein CAWSPTLRGQWWEKLFF. The complete variable domain, with remaining parts taken from reference TRBV30 and TRBJ1-4, reads SQTIHQWPATLVQPVGSPLSLECTVEGTSNPNLYWYRQAAGRGLQLLFYSVGIGQISSEVPQNLSASRPQDRQFILSSKKLLLSDSGFYLCAWSPTLRGQWWEKLFFGSGTQLSVL.

The rearrangement joins TRBV18 to TRBJ1-3; D uncertain. V was trimmed by 0 bases and J by 4 bases, leaving 13 bases between them. This CDR3 is 16 amino acids long. Germline CDR1 and CDR2: KGHSH and LQKENI. The CDR3 is CASSPPNLGPGNTIYF. The CDR3 DNA reads as TGTGCCAGCTCACCACCGAATCTAGGACCCGGAAACACCATATATTTT.

V and J are TRBV3-1 (or the pseudogene TRBV3-2) and TRBJ1-2; D unresolved. This CDR3 comprises 14 residues. V was cut by 3 bases and J by 3 bases, with 11 bases left in between. Germline values: CDR1 LGHDT, CDR2 YNNKEL (reference sequence). The CDR3 protein is CASSQEEAHYGYTF. The CDR3, as DNA: TGTGCCAGCAGCCAGGAGGAGGCCCACTATGGCTACACCTTC.

V and J are TRBV3-1 (or the pseudogene TRBV3-2) and TRBJ1-4, with D perhaps TRBD1 (5 bases). Germline V gene data show CDR1 as LGHDT and CDR2 as YNNKEL (reference sequence). The CDR3 covers 13 residues. V lost 8 bases and J lost 7, with 14 bases in between. The CDR3 sequence is CASGGTLREKLFF. In DNA, the CDR3 is TGTGCCAGCGGAGGGACCTTACGTGAAAAACTGTTTTTT.

The chain recombines TRBV6-2 or TRBV6-3 with TRBJ2-5; perhaps TRBD2 as D (6 bases). V was cut by 2 bases and J by 5 bases, with 9 bases left in between. Germline V gene lookup returns CDR1 MNHEY and CDR2 SVGEGT. CDR3 length equals 13 residues. The CDR3 nucleotides read TGTGCCAGCAGTTACAACGGAGGGGAGACCCAGTACTTC. It encodes CASSYNGGETQYF.

This clone was recorded only once. This chain connects TRBV28 to TRBJ1-5; D gene uncertain. V gave up 7 bases and J gave up 8 bases, with 15 bases separating them. The CDR3 contains 13 residues. Germline V CDR1 and CDR2: MDHEN, SYDVKM. The CDR3 loop reads CASNGPNREPQHF. For the CDR3, the DNA is TGTGCCAGCAATGGGCCCAACCGTGAGCCCCAGCATTTT. The full variable domain, rest sourced from reference TRBV28 and TRBJ1-5, is DVKVTQSSRYLVKRTGEKVFLECVQDMDHENMFWYRQDPGLGLRLIYFSYDVKMKEKGDIPEGYSVSREKKERFSLILESASTNQTSMYLCASNGPNREPQHFGDGTRLSIL.

The table lists this clone with a few counts. The rearrangement links TRBV6-5 to TRBJ1-5; 7 nucleotides line up with TRBD1. The V and J ends lost 6 bases and 0 bases, in that order; junction bases with no gene match: 5. Looked up from germline, CDR1 is MNHEY and CDR2 is SVGAGI. The CDR3 length is 15 residues. CDR3 sequence reads: CASSRDSYSNQPQHF. The CDR3 DNA is TGTGCCAGCAGCCGGGACAGTTATAGCAATCAGCCCCAGCATTTT.

The genes are TRBV19 and TRBJ1-5, with a possible D match to TRBD1 (6 bases). Trimming took off 4 bases at V and 0 bases at J, with 10 bases between the two ends. The CDR3 sequence is 15 residues long. CDR1 is LNHDA, CDR2 SQIVND, per germline (reference sequence). The CDR3 DNA follows: TGTGCCAGTAGTAAAACAGGGTTTAGCAATCAGCCCCAGCATTTT. Translation: CASSKTGFSNQPQHF.

The chain uses TRBV7-2 and TRBJ2-7; 9 nucleotides match TRBD1. The V segment lost 5 bases and the J segment 2 bases; nucleotides outside the gene matches: 7. The CDR3 extends over 15 amino acids. Per germline, CDR1 SGHTA and CDR2 FQGNSA. CDR3 region: CASSNRDREAYEQYF. DNA of the CDR3: TGTGCCAGCAGCAACCGGGACAGGGAAGCCTACGAGCAGTACTTC.

The chain couples TRBV3-1 (or the pseudogene TRBV3-2) to TRBJ2-7; tentative D call: TRBD1 (6 bases). Between the trimmed V and J ends, which lost 10 bases and 3 bases, there was a span of 16 bases. The CDR3 runs to 13 residues. From germline, CDR1 is LGHDT and CDR2 YNNKEL (reference sequence). CDR3 DNA sequence: TGTGCCACCCAAGGGACAAACATCTACGAGCAGTACTTC. The encoded protein is CATQGTNIYEQYF.

This chain links TRBV3-1 (or the pseudogene TRBV3-2) with TRBJ1-1; D might be TRBD1 (6 bases). Germline-derived CDR1 and CDR2 are LGHDT and YNNKEL (reference sequence). V lost 6 bases and J lost 4, with 6 bases in between. This CDR3 region has 11 residues. The DNA of the CDR3 is TGTGCCAGCAGACAGGGCACTGAAGCTTTCTTT. Amino acid sequence: CASRQGTEAFF.

This clone was detected a few times. The chain is built from TRBV29-1 and TRBJ1-1; tentative D call: TRBD1 (5 bases). The CDR3 has 13 residues. The germline gives CDR1 SQVTM, CDR2 ANQGSEA. The V end lost 0 bases, the J end lost 4 bases, and 9 bases lay between the germline ends. CDR3 loop: CSVEEQDGTEAFF. The CDR3 DNA is TGCAGCGTTGAAGAACAGGATGGCACTGAAGCTTTCTTT.

The V call is TRBV7-9, the J call TRBJ1-4, with TRBD1 as a possible D gene (6 bases). Germline V gene sequence: CDR1 SEHNR, CDR2 FQNEAQ (reference sequence). V was cut by 1 base and J by 7 bases, with 13 bases left in between. This CDR3 comprises 15 residues. CDR3 loop: CASSLGSDSSEKLFF. The DNA of the CDR3 is TGTGCCAGCAGCTTAGGTTCGGACAGTAGTGAAAAACTGTTTTTT.

The genes are TRBV6-5 and TRBJ2-2; 8 nucleotides align to TRBD2. The junction had 11 bases not matched to a gene; V was cut back by 7 bases and J by 7 bases. The CDR3 consists of 15 residues. Germline values: CDR1 MNHEY, CDR2 SVGAGI. The CDR3 nucleotides read TGTGCCAGCATAACGAGAGGGACTAGTATCGGGGAGCTGTTTTTT. Amino acid sequence: CASITRGTSIGELFF.

The chain carries TRBV19 and TRBJ1-5; 7 nucleotides agree with TRBD1. The V gene end was trimmed by 5 bases and the J gene end by 9 bases; junction bases not matched to a gene: 10. CDR1 and CDR2 from the germline V gene are LNHDA and SQIVND (reference sequence). The CDR3 runs to 14 residues. Here the CDR3 DNA reads TGTGCCAGTAGTCACAGGGGAGAGGAACGGCCCCAGCATTTT. It specifies CASSHRGEERPQHF. Based on the CDR3 plus reference TRBV19 and TRBJ1-5, the full variable domain is DGGITQSPKYLFRKEGQNVTLSCEQNLNHDAMYWYRQDPGQGLRLIYYSQIVNDFQKGDIAEGYSVSREKKESFPLTVTSAQKNPTAFYLCASSHRGEERPQHFGDGTRLSIL.

The chain recombines TRBV28 with TRBJ1-2, with 8 bases fitting TRBD1. This CDR3 has 14 residues. V lost 6 bases to trimming and J lost 4 bases; unmatched junction nucleotides: 7. Germline CDR1 and CDR2: MDHEN and SYDVKM. The CDR3 region has the DNA TGTGCCAGCAGGCACCCCGACAGGGGCTATGGCTACACCTTC. Amino acids: CASRHPDRGYGYTF.

The chain combines TRBV30 with TRBJ2-7; unclear D gene. Trimming cost V 3 bases and J 1 base, with 4 bases left between them. CDR3 length: 11 residues. Germline CDR1 and CDR2: GTSNPN and SVGIG (reference sequence). CDR3 residues: CAWSGSYEQYF. CDR3 DNA sequence: TGTGCCTGGAGCGGGTCCTACGAGCAGTACTTC.

The chain links TRBV10-3 to TRBJ1-6; the D gene is possibly TRBD1 (6 bases). Germline V gene lookup returns CDR1 ENHRY and CDR2 SYGVKD. The V end lost 7 bases, the J end lost 3 bases, and 7 bases lay between the germline ends. The CDR3 is 13 amino acids. The CDR3 DNA reads TGTGCCATCACAGGGGACTATAATTCACCCCTCCACTTT. Its protein product is CAITGDYNSPLHF.

The chain joins TRBV27 to TRBJ2-7; 13 bases align to TRBD2. The CDR3 is 18 residues long. CDR1 is MNHEY, CDR2 SMNVEV, per germline (reference sequence). Trimming cost V 6 bases and J 0 bases; bases outside gene matches: 11. CDR3 nucleotides: TGTGCCAGCAGCCGAACCCTCCGACTAGCGGGGGGCTCCTACGAGCAGTACTTC. Amino acids: CASSRTLRLAGGSYEQYF.

This clone was counted once. The chain links TRBV6-2 or TRBV6-3 to TRBJ2-5, with no clear D. Trimming cost V 2 bases and J 3 bases, with 13 bases left between them. The CDR3 runs to 15 residues. CDR1 is MNHEY, CDR2 SVGEGT, per germline. The CDR3 here is CASSYRLSKKETQYF. The CDR3 DNA is TGTGCCAGCAGTTACCGGCTTAGTAAAAAAGAGACCCAGTACTTC.

The gene calls are TRBV9 and TRBJ1-5; D call uncertain. From germline, CDR1 is SGDLS and CDR2 YYNGEE. This CDR3 contains 15 residues. V gave up 0 bases and J gave up 1 base, with 8 bases separating them. CDR3 nucleotide sequence: TGTGCCAGCAGCGTAGGCACCGTCAGCAATCAGCCCCAGCATTTT. Its translation: CASSVGTVSNQPQHF.

The rearrangement uses TRBV4-1 and TRBJ1-4; D is perhaps TRBD1 (5 bases). V was cut by 3 bases and J by 4 bases, with 15 bases left in between. The CDR3 is made up of 16 amino acids. Germline V CDR1 and CDR2: MGHRA, YSYEKL. DNA of the CDR3: TGCGCCAGCAGCCACTCCCCGGGACTCTATAATGAAAAACTGTTTTTT. Translating gives CASSHSPGLYNEKLFF.

The V gene is TRBV5-1, the J gene TRBJ2-7, with TRBD1 matching over 9 bases. The germline V gene encodes CDR1 SGHRS and CDR2 YFSETQ. CDR3 length equals 14 residues. V trimming: 4 bases; J trimming: 3 bases; junction bases outside the gene matches: 5. The DNA of the CDR3 is TGCGCCAGCAGCCCCGGACAGGGGTTCTACGAGCAGTACTTC. Residues: CASSPGQGFYEQYF.

The gene calls are TRBV6-6 and TRBJ1-1; maybe TRBD1 (5 bases). CDR3 length: 16 residues. Trimming left V 6 bases short and J 5 bases short, with 22 bases between. Germline V lookup: CDR1 MNHNY, CDR2 SVGAGI (reference sequence). The CDR3 sequence: CASSYGGTRIGTEAFF. In DNA form, the CDR3 reads TGTGCCAGCAGCTACGGGGGGACGAGGATTGGGACTGAAGCTTTCTTT.